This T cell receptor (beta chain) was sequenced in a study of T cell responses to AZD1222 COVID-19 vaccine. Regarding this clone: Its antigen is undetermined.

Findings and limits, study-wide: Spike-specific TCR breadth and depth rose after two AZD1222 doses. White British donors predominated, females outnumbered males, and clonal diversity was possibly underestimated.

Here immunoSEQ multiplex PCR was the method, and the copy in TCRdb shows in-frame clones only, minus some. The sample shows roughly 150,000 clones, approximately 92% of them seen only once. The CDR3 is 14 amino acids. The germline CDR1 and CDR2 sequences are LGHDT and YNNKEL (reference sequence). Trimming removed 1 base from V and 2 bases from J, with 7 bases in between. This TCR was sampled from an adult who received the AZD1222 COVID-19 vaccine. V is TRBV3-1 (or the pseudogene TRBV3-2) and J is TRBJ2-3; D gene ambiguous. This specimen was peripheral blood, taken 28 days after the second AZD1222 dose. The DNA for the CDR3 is TGTGCCAGCAGCCAAGTCTCGGCCACAGATACGCAGTATTTT. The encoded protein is CASSQVSATDTQYF.